Here is one TCR beta chain with its context. The antigen is undetermined. This specimen comes from a study of shared clonotypes between healthy human individuals. The CDR3 is made up of 14 amino acids. V was clipped by 8 bases and J by 5 bases, with 18 bases between them. The germline CDR1 and CDR2 sequences are KGHSH and LQKENI. General study results and limits: Only blood underwent sampling, and tissue repertoires likely differ.

Generated by immunoSEQ multiplex PCR, the TCRdb table keeps only in-frame clones and is missing some. There are fewer than 600,000 clones in the sample; roughly three quarters occur only once, and more than 10% lies in the top ten. The origin of this receptor is a woman aged 40 to 49 in good health. Some clones in this sample may be carry-over from other donors' samples. Specimen: PBMCs. The gene calls are TRBV18 and TRBJ2-5, with D perhaps matching TRBD1 (5 bases). The CDR3, as DNA: TGTGCCAGCCAAAAGGGCCAGGGTATCGAGACCCAGTACTTC. Protein: CASQKGQGIETQYF.